The 19 T cell receptor beta chains below all came from one sample that was sequenced in a study of blood T cell repertoires in COVID-19. Profiled with immunoSEQ multiplex PCR; TCRdb holds only in-frame clones, not every one. The profile shows about 210,000 clones, approximately 81% of them singletons. Input material: PBMCs or T cells enriched from blood (not recorded which). The receptors stem from a woman aged 45-59 years with acute COVID-19.

CDR3 sequence (DNA): TGTGCCAGCAGCCAAGTGACAGGGGGTTTTGGCTACACCTTC. Translating gives CASSQVTGGFGYTF. This chain joins TRBV3-1 (or the pseudogene TRBV3-2) and TRBJ1-2, with 9 bases fitting TRBD1. Germline V gene lookup returns CDR1 LGHDT and CDR2 YNNKEL (reference sequence). Germline trimming cut 1 base from V and 7 bases from J; bases unmatched to any gene: 4. The CDR3 has 14 residues.

Here the CDR3 DNA reads TGTGCCAGCAGCGTAGCCACATCCAATAATTCACCCCTCCACTTT. This gives the protein CASSVATSNNSPLHF. V and J are TRBV9 and TRBJ1-6; D ambiguous. The CDR3 covers 15 residues. Trimming took off 0 bases at V and 5 bases at J, with 9 bases between the two ends. Germline assignment: CDR1 SGDLS and CDR2 YYNGEE.

The chain is built from TRBV9 and TRBJ2-2; 12 bases are a match to TRBD2. Trimming cost V 0 bases and J 4 bases; bases outside gene matches: 4. Germline assignment: CDR1 SGDLS and CDR2 YYNGEE. The CDR3 covers 17 residues. The CDR3 reads CASSVATSGGITGELFF. DNA of the CDR3: TGTGCCAGCAGCGTAGCTACTAGCGGGGGGATCACCGGGGAGCTGTTTTTT. Variable domain in full (rest from reference TRBV9 and TRBJ2-2): DSGVTQTPKHLITATGQRVTLRCSPRSGDLSVYWYQQSLDQGLQFLIQYYNGEERAKGNILERFSAQQFPDLHSELNLSSLELGDSALYFCASSVATSGGITGELFFGEGSRLTVL.

This sequence joins TRBV18 and TRBJ2-7; TRBD2 is a possible D gene (5 bases). Germline lookup yields CDR1 KGHSH and CDR2 LQKENI. V was trimmed by 4 bases and J by 6 bases, leaving 16 bases between them. This CDR3 is built from 14 residues. CDR3 region: CASSLSGGLVEQYF. DNA of the CDR3: TGTGCCAGCTCACTATCAGGCGGGCTCGTCGAGCAGTACTTC.

The rearrangement uses TRBV28 and TRBJ2-7, with TRBD1 matching over 8 bases. Germline V CDR1 and CDR2: MDHEN, SYDVKM. This CDR3 is built from 15 residues. V dropped 4 bases and J dropped 7; count of bases not matched to a gene: 12. This CDR3 is CASSSGQATRGEQYF. The CDR3 region has the DNA TGTGCCAGCAGTTCGGGACAGGCGACGAGGGGGGAGCAGTACTTC.

Notes on this clone: Other DNA sequences of this sample code for an identical CDR3. The chain combines TRBV28 with TRBJ1-2; 7 bases line up with TRBD1. The germline V gene encodes CDR1 MDHEN and CDR2 SYDVKM. J lost 0 bases, V lost 1 base, and 2 bases had no gene match. The CDR3 contains 15 residues. The CDR3 protein is CASSLSQGANYGYTF. CDR3 nucleotides: TGTGCCAGCAGTTTATCGCAGGGGGCTAACTATGGCTACACCTTC.

This clone has only a few counts. Other DNA sequences of this sample code for an identical CDR3. V is TRBV5-5 and J is TRBJ1-6, with unresolved D. V lost 2 bases and J lost 7, with 7 bases in between. There are 13 residues in the CDR3. Germline-derived CDR1 and CDR2 are SGHKS and YYEKEE (reference sequence). CDR3 loop: CASSLTENSPLHF. The CDR3 coding sequence is TGTGCCAGCAGCTTAACGGAGAATTCACCCCTCCACTTT.

The gene calls are TRBV7-9 and TRBJ2-7; D not certain. V was shortened by 3 bases and J by 0 bases, with 9 bases between the two germline ends. There are 14 residues in the CDR3. Germline-derived CDR1 and CDR2 are SEHNR and FQNEAQ (reference sequence). Here the CDR3 reads CASSFPVSSYEQYF. The CDR3 bases are TGTGCCAGCAGCTTCCCGGTTAGCTCCTACGAGCAGTACTTC.

The genes are TRBV4-1 and TRBJ2-3, with D maybe TRBD2 (5 bases). Trimming pared 1 base from V and 2 bases from J, leaving 10 bases between. This CDR3 has 15 residues. Germline CDR1 and CDR2: MGHRA and YSYEKL. CDR3 sequence (DNA): TGCGCCAGCAGCCAAGCGGCGGAGGTCACAGATACGCAGTATTTT. It specifies CASSQAAEVTDTQYF.

V usage is TRBV7-2 and J usage is TRBJ1-4; TRBD1 matches 11 bases. The trim removed 5 bases at V and 7 bases at J, leaving 3 bases unmatched. The CDR3 consists of 14 residues. The V gene's germline CDR1 is SGHTA and CDR2 FQGNSA. The CDR3 DNA reads TGTGCCAGCAGCCGGGACAGGGGGGGTGAAAAACTGTTTTTT. It yields the protein CASSRDRGGEKLFF.

This clone was picked up a small number of times. The chain couples TRBV28 to TRBJ1-1, with a weak D call TRBD1 (6 bases). Germline loops: CDR1 MDHEN, CDR2 SYDVKM. The CDR3 totals 15 residues. Trimming shortened V by 5 bases and J by 1 base, and 14 bases separated the two germline ends. The CDR3 sequence is CASSSGQPGNTEAFF. CDR3 sequence (DNA): TGTGCCAGCAGTAGCGGACAGCCTGGGAACACTGAAGCTTTCTTT.

CDR3 nucleotide sequence: TGCGCCAGCAGCTTGGACGGACAGGGCATGAACACTGAAGCTTTCTTT. Translating it yields CASSLDGQGMNTEAFF. The V and J genes are TRBV5-1 and TRBJ1-1; 8 positions agree with TRBD1. Germline V gene lookup returns CDR1 SGHRS and CDR2 YFSETQ. J was trimmed by 0 bases and V by 0 bases; bases with no gene match: 4. The length of the CDR3 is 16 residues.

This chain uses TRBV23-1 with TRBJ2-7; the match to TRBD1 covers 7 bases. TRBV23-1 is an ORF; its function is uncertain. Trimming removed 0 bases from V and 0 bases from J; junction bases left unmatched: 5. The CDR3 is made up of 16 amino acids. The CDR3, as DNA: TGCGCCAGCAGTCAATCGGGGACAGCACGCTCCTACGAGCAGTACTTC. Translating gives CASSQSGTARSYEQYF.

V is TRBV28 and J is TRBJ2-7; 10 bases match TRBD2. The CDR3 runs 13 residues. The V and J ends lost 7 bases and 5 bases, in that order; junction bases with no gene match: 5. CDR1 and CDR2 from the germline V gene are MDHEN and SYDVKM. For the CDR3, the DNA is TGTGCCAGCATGGGGACTAGCGTAGACGAGCAGTACTTC. It is translated as CASMGTSVDEQYF.

The V call is TRBV28, the J call TRBJ2-3; no clear D gene. V was pared by 5 bases and J by 3 bases, with 6 bases between. The CDR3 is made up of 12 amino acids. The V gene's germline CDR1 is MDHEN and CDR2 SYDVKM. DNA for the CDR3: TGTGCCAGCAGTCGTGTAACAGATACGCAGTATTTT. This encodes CASSRVTDTQYF.

The chain recombines TRBV6-5 with TRBJ2-5; D is perhaps TRBD2 (5 bases). Trimming took off 8 bases at V and 4 bases at J, with 14 bases between the two ends. The CDR3 contains 13 residues. In germline, CDR1 is MNHEY, CDR2 SVGAGI. The CDR3 reads CASGRGSGETQYF. The CDR3 coding sequence is TGTGCCAGCGGCCGGGGATCAGGAGAGACCCAGTACTTC.

In regard to this clone: Different DNA sequences within this sample yield the same CDR3. The rearrangement uses TRBV7-2 and TRBJ2-1, with 7 bases aligning to TRBD1. This CDR3 spans 13 amino acids. The V gene end was trimmed by 3 bases and the J gene end by 4 bases; junction bases not matched to a gene: 0. Germline CDR1 is SGHTA and CDR2 is FQGNSA. The CDR3 sequence is CASSLGQYNEQFF. The CDR3 nucleotides read TGTGCCAGCAGCTTGGGACAGTACAATGAGCAGTTCTTC.

The V and J genes are TRBV25-1 and TRBJ1-6; D is unclear. CDR1 and CDR2 (germline): MGHDK, SYGVNS. The germline V and J ends were trimmed by 5 bases and 6 bases, with 14 bases remaining between them. The CDR3 consists of 15 residues. In DNA, the CDR3 is TGTGCCAGCAGTTGGGAGACTGTCCTTAATTCACCCCTCCACTTT. Its protein is CASSWETVLNSPLHF.

The V gene is TRBV21-1, the J gene TRBJ2-2; TRBD2 is taken as the D call from the table, unchecked against the DNA. TRBV21-1 is assigned pseudogene status. The CDR3 has 18 residues. The CDR3 spells CASSLAPEGRPNTGELFF. CDR3 sequence (DNA): TGTGCCAGCAGCCTCGCCCCGGAGGGGCGGCCAAACACCGGGGAGCTGTTTTTT.